Presented here are 3 T cell receptor beta chains from one specimen sequenced in a study of blood T cells in healthy people across ages. Then a second PCR, running roughly 7 to 11 cycles, was carried out with a sample-barcoded 5' primer and a J-beta primer mix. TCRdb reprocessed the 5' RACE reads with MiXCR, giving one entry per CDR3 protein. The sample lists about 970,000 distinct CDR3 sequences; just over 50% were seen once. The source material was blood. These receptors were obtained from a woman aged 55 to 70 in good health.

A few counts support this clonotype. The CDR3 here is CASSQRGQTNTEAFF. CDR3 DNA sequence: TGTGCCAGCAGCCAAAGAGGGCAAACGAACACTGAAGCTTTCTTT. The chain joins TRBV4-2 to TRBJ1-1; D not resolved. V was clipped by 2 bases and J by 1 base, with 11 bases between them. Germline CDR1 and CDR2: LGHNA and YNFKEQ. CDR3 length equals 15 residues.

The chain has TRBV24-1 and TRBJ2-1; 8 nucleotides line up with TRBD2. J gave up 7 bases and V 5 bases, and 15 bases lay outside the gene matches. CDR1 and CDR2 (germline): KGHDR, SFDVKD. The CDR3 extends over 17 amino acids. The CDR3 spells CATSGPALAGTDNEQFF. The CDR3 DNA follows: TGTGCCACCAGTGGTCCTGCTCTAGCGGGCACGGATAATGAGCAGTTCTTC.

CDR3 sequence: CASSVLVDYEQYF. DNA for the CDR3: TGTGCCAGCAGTGTTTTAGTGGACTACGAGCAGTACTTC. V is TRBV28 and J is TRBJ2-4; D is uncertain. With the DNA end fitting TRBJ2-7 better, the J assignment may be wrong. The CDR3 extends over 13 amino acids. Germline V gene data show CDR1 as MDHEN and CDR2 as SYDVKM.